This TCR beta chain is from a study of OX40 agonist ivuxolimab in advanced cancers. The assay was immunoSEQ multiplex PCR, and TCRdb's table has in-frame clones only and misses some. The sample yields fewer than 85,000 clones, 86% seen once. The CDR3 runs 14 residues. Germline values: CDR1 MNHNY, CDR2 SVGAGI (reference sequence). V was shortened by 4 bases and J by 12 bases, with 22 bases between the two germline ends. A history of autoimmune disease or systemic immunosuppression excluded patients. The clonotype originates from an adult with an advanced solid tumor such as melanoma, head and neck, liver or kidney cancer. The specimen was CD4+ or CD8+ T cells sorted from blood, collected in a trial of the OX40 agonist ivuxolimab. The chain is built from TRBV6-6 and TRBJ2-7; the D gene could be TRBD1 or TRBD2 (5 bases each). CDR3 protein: CASSSSGDVRKPYF. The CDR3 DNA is TGTGCCAGCAGTTCCTCCGGGGACGTAAGGAAGCCGTACTTC.